This T cell receptor beta chain was sequenced for a study of shared clonotypes between healthy human individuals (dated by TCRdb to 2020 to 2022). For context, the study as a whole: The cohort included a few men and two women between 18 and 49 years of age. Different laboratories and diverse techniques were used to prepare libraries and sequence TCR repertoires, to increase sequencing depth and limit assay-specific biases. Blood TCR repertoires of four to six healthy adults were deeply sequenced to estimate repertoire size and the extent of clonotype sharing between individuals. For each donor, three plates each were used for CD4 naive and CD4 memory, two plates were used for CD8 naive, and one plate was used for CD8 memory. Each donor's leukapheresis produced roughly between roughly 0.85 and 9.5 billion PBMCs.

The CDR3 sequence holds 14 residues, the cysteine and phenylalanine included. Only the CDR3 part of the read is kept: 42 bases, read in frame from the first base. From the germline V gene, CDR1 is SGHVS and CDR2 is FQNEAQ. Between the V and J ends, shortened by 0 bases and 2 bases respectively, the junction contains 6 bases. The donors were healthy, HIV-negative adults with no recently reported acute infections or vaccinations. Every donor was a Caucasian adult residing in Nashville, Tennessee, USA. CD4+ T cells were enriched by magnetic negative selection, after which naive cells were positively selected on CD45RA and the negative fraction was taken as the memory subset. Blood was collected by leukapheresis, and PBMCs were isolated by Ficoll-Histopaque density gradient centrifugation and then cryopreserved in liquid nitrogen vapor phase. Analytical flow cytometry was used to check the purity and quantity of every magnetically sorted T cell population. Each sorted fraction had its genomic DNA isolated and then quantified by UV absorbance on a Nanodrop 2000c.

The full study reports these points: Based on pairwise subsampling, the degree of clonotype sharing among donors was expected to be affected by sequencing depth. Because the study included only a small number of donors, the genetic and exposure-history diversity represented was limited. Sampling was restricted to blood, and TCR repertoires in tissues likely differ from the TCR repertoires found in blood. Across four donors, about 4.5% of naive CD4, 3.5% of naive CD8, 2% to 2.5% of memory CD4, and approximately 0.4% of memory CD8 clonotypes were shared. Clonotypes shared by all four sorted-subset donors showed higher generation probabilities than non-shared clonotypes. Even with the large sequencing depth, rarefaction of the sorted-subset datasets indicated that sequencing was incomplete. Estimated clonotype richness was generally larger for naive than for memory subsets.

Concerning this clone: The antigen it recognizes is unknown. No qualities accompany the bases; no much larger clone lies one base away.

TCR CDR3 regions were amplified from genomic DNA by multiplex PCR using the deep immunoSEQ assay. Genomic DNA extracted from each cell subset was distributed evenly over all wells of several immunoSEQ 96-well plates, and each plate served as one replicate. For sorted subsets, approximately 190 ng of genomic DNA, equivalent to roughly 30,000 T cell genomes, went into each replicate PCR. Purified libraries were measured with a Qubit 3.0 fluorometer, size-checked on a Bioanalyzer 2100, and measured again with the KAPA Library Quantification kit. Each immunoSEQ 96-well plate was sequenced on its own single-read 150-cycle Illumina NextSeq 550 flow cell. On the study's bioinformatics: Because the immunoSEQ output held only junctional sequences and lacked quality scores, the filtering could not match the filtering applied to full-length reads. Sequences were annotated with PyIR, a Python wrapper for IgBLAST v1.9, and V/J genes and CDR3 were assigned using IMGT germline references. Reads were filtered out if the reads had weak V/J assignments (E-value above 1e-6), no CDR3, stop codons, out-of-frame junctions, or ambiguous translated residues. A V3J clonotype was defined by an identical inferred V gene, J gene, and CDR3 amino acid sequence. Percentage overlap between repertoires was computed as shared unique clonotypes divided by the size of the smaller repertoire. RTK rarefaction, the Chao1 estimator, and Recon v2.1 estimates of unobserved clonotypes were used to assess repertoire richness. Generation probabilities for all TCRbeta clonotypes obtained by the gDNA method from a handful of donors were computed using OLGA. Sourced from immuneACCESS, this table was stored by TCRdb with only in-frame sequences that have V and J called. A share of the clones is absent; for the studies checked, an unresolved V gene accounts for under half, and the remainder has no known explanation. That table supplies the V and J calls and clone size; D and trimming were determined from the DNA. Within this sample are about 2.4 million clones, with over 85% of them counted one time only. The ten biggest clones cover roughly 0.39% of the sample.

The chain is assembled from TRBV7-8 and TRBJ2-3; there is no confident call for the D gene. The clonotype originates from a young man in good health. Some clones in this sample may be carry-over from other donors' samples. Sequences were obtained from naive CD4+ T cells from PBMCs. Taken with the paper, the label for cell subset or site translates to: CD45RA+ positively selected. CDR3 reads: CASSLAEITDTQYF. The DNA sequence is as follows: TGTGCCAGCAGCTTAGCGGAAATCACAGATACGCAGTATTTT.